The rows below give T cell receptor beta chains drawn from one sample of a study of blood T cell repertoires in COVID-19. Method: immunoSEQ multiplex PCR; TCRdb's copy keeps in-frame clones and lacks some. The profile shows fewer than 650,000 clones, around nine tenths of them singletons. The sample consisted of peripheral blood. The receptor set was obtained from a woman between 50 and 59 years old with COVID-19, enrolled during active disease. The CDR3 runs from the conserved cysteine through the conserved F or W. Each record gives: V gene, J gene, CDR3 protein.

TRBV24-1	TRBJ2-1	CATSDPGVDEQFF
TRBV29-1	TRBJ1-1	CSVYARDRGVSATPRRPNTEAFF
TRBV15	TRBJ1-1	CATSRDVGGGEAFF
TRBV10-3	TRBJ1-1	CAISEGGPEAFF
TRBV5-1	TRBJ2-4	CASSLGLGNIQYF
TRBV27	TRBJ1-6	CASSLEGYNSPLHF
TRBV19	TRBJ1-2	CASSQAGAHYTF
TRBV28	TRBJ1-2	CASSPPVGALGYTF
TRBV3-1/TRBV3-2	TRBJ1-3	CASSLTGGYSGNTIYF
TRBV19	TRBJ2-2	CASTLTTGVAGELFF
TRBV9	TRBJ1-5	CASSATGDRNQPQHF
TRBV18	TRBJ1-4	CASSPPFRTGLEKLFF
TRBV5-1	TRBJ2-5	CASSLGVGAETQYF
TRBV7-2	TRBJ1-5	CASSFIEGQPQHF
TRBV5-1	TRBJ1-6	CASSLGQDNSPLHF
TRBV7-2	TRBJ1-2	CASSPRSGSGYGYTF
TRBV28	TRBJ2-7	CASSYVIGQGEHEQYF
TRBV6-5	TRBJ2-7	CAIKTGSLYEQYF
TRBV21-1	TRBJ2-3	CASSKATSTDTQYF